Detailed here is one T cell receptor (beta chain). A multiplex PCR was run with 60 Vbeta primers and 13 Jbeta primers. Libraries were prepared by immunoSEQ multiplex PCR; TCRdb keeps only in-frame clonotypes and omits some of them. The table shows roughly 120,000 clones, with around three quarters occurring only once. The source of the sample is a study of cytomegalovirus exposure and HLA in healthy donors. This CDR3 has 15 amino acids. Trimming removed 0 bases from V and 8 bases from J, with 14 bases in between. Germline V gene lookup returns CDR1 MGHRA and CDR2 YSYEKL. This clonotype was sampled from a human donor in good health. The chain is built from TRBV4-1 and TRBJ2-1; D perhaps matches TRBD1 (5 bases). What was sequenced was PBMCs. This CDR3 is CASSQDWGSPYEQFF. CDR3 coding DNA: TGCGCCAGCAGCCAAGATTGGGGCTCCCCCTATGAGCAGTTCTTC.